The 5 T cell receptor beta chains listed next were all sequenced from one sample in a study of blood T cell repertoires in COVID-19. Produced via immunoSEQ multiplex PCR; TCRdb's table is partial and in-frame only. The repertoire has around 71,000 clones, 70% to 85% of them found once; the top ten carry 28%. The sample consisted of peripheral blood. All receptors come from a man aged 70-80 years with acute or convalescent COVID-19.

The chain combines TRBV30 with TRBJ1-5; D is undetermined. V lost 2 bases and J lost 5, with 13 bases in between. CDR3 size: 14 residues. The germline gives CDR1 GTSNPN, CDR2 SVGIG (reference sequence). The CDR3 protein is CAWSSGGMDQPQHF. The CDR3 nucleotides read TGTGCCTGGAGTTCCGGCGGGATGGATCAGCCCCAGCATTTT.

This clone was seen only a few times. This chain connects TRBV2 to TRBJ1-1; perhaps TRBD1 as D (6 bases). CDR1 and CDR2 from the germline V gene are SNHLY and FYNNEI. Trimming took off 7 bases at V and 0 bases at J, with 12 bases between the two ends. This CDR3 is 14 amino acids long. The CDR3 nucleotides read TGTGCCAGCACACGGACAGAAGTGAACACTGAAGCTTTCTTT. It codes for CASTRTEVNTEAFF.

The V gene is TRBV28, the J gene TRBJ1-2, with D uncertain. Trimming took off 2 bases at V and 8 bases at J, with 9 bases between the two ends. This CDR3 has 12 amino acids. Germline CDR1 and CDR2: MDHEN and SYDVKM. The CDR3 DNA is TGTGCCAGCAGTTTAACGTCTAGAGGCTACACCTTC. Translation: CASSLTSRGYTF.

The gene calls are TRBV28 and TRBJ2-7, with 10 bases lining up with TRBD2. With 7 bases clipped from V and 6 bases from J, the junction kept 3 bases outside the gene matches. The length of the CDR3 is 12 residues. Germline V gene data show CDR1 as MDHEN and CDR2 as SYDVKM. CDR3 loop: CASTSGSSEQYF. CDR3 DNA: TGTGCCAGCACTAGCGGGAGTTCCGAGCAGTACTTC.

The chain has TRBV3-1 (or the pseudogene TRBV3-2) and TRBJ1-2; possible D gene TRBD1, 6 bases. The CDR3 is 15 amino acids. Germline V gene sequence: CDR1 LGHDT, CDR2 YNNKEL (reference sequence). Trimming removed 4 bases from V and 4 bases from J, with 16 bases in between. CDR3 loop: CASSLSTTGSYGYTF. CDR3 in DNA: TGTGCCAGCAGCCTGAGCACAACAGGGAGCTATGGCTACACCTTC.